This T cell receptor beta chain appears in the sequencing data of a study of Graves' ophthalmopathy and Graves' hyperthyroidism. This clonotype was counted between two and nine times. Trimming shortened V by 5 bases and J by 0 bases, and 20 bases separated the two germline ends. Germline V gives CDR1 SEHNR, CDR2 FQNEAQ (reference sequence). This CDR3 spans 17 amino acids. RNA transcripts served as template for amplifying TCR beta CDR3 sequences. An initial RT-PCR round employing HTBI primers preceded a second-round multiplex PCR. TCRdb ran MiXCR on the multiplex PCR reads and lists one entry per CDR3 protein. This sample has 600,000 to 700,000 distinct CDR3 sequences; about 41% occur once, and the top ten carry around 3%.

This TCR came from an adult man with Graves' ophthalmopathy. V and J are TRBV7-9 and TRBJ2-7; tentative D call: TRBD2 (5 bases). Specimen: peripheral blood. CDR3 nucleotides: TGTGCCAGCAGCCAAGGAGGTTGGACTCTTACCTCCTACGAGCAGTACTTC. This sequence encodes CASSQGGWTLTSYEQYF.